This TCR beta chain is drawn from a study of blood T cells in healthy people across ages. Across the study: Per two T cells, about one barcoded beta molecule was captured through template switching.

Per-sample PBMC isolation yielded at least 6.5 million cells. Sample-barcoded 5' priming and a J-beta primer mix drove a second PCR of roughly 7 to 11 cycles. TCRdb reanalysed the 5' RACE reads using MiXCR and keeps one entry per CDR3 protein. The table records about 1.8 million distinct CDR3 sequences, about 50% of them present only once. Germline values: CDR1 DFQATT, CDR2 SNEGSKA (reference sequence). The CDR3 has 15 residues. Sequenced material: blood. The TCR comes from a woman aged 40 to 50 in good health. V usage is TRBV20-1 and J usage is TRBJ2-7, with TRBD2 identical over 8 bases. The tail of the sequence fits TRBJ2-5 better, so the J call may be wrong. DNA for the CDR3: TGCAGTGTTGCCCGTCCGGGGGGGCCGAGAGAGACCCAGTACTTC. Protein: CSVARPGGPRETQYF.